The T cell receptor beta chain described here comes from a study of human T cells and chemical hapten exposure. As for the study in general: Read at 6 days, the patch tests placed 0.01% DPC on the upper back.

Per germline, CDR1 WSHSY and CDR2 SAAADI. The CDR3 covers 16 residues. Trimming removed 5 bases from V and 1 base from J; junction bases left unmatched: 7. Using its own MiXCR run on the RACE reads, TCRdb lists one record per CDR3 protein. The data contain 110,000 to 150,000 distinct CDR3 sequences, 10% to 15% of them singletons. As to time point: patch test 2, 6 weeks after DPC sensitization. Treatment given: therapeutic diphenylcyclopropenone sensitization with weekly scalp DPC. This clonotype was observed a handful of times. Sequenced here: whole blood, sampled in connection with sensitization to the hapten diphenylcyclopropenone (DPC). This TCR was recovered from a woman between 45 and 60 years old with alopecia areata. Some clones in this sample may be carry-over from other donors' samples. The chain joins TRBV10-2 to TRBJ2-5; 10 nucleotides agree with TRBD2. The CDR3: CASSPGQREGQETQYF. The CDR3 nucleotides read TGCGCCAGCAGTCCCGGCCAGCGGGAGGGCCAAGAGACCCAGTACTTC.